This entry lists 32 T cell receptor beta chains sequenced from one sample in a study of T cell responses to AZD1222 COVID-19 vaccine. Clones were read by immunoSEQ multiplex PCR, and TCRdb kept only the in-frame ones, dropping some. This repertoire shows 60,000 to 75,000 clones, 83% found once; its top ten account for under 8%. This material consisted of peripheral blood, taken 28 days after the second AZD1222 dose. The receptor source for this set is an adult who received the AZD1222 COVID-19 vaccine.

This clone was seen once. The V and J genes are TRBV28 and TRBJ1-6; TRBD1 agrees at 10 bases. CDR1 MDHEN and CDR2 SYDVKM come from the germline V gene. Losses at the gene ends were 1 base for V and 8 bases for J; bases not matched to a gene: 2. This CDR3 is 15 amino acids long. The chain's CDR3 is CASSLLGTGDSPLHF. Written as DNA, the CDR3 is TGTGCCAGCAGTTTATTGGGGACAGGGGATTCACCCCTCCACTTT.

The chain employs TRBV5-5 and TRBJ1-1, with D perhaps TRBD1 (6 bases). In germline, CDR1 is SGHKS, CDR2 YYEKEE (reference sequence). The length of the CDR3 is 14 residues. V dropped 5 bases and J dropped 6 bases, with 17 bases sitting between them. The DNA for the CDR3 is TGTGCCAGCAGACGGCCAGGGGAAAGCTCTGAAGCTTTCTTT. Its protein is CASRRPGESSEAFF.

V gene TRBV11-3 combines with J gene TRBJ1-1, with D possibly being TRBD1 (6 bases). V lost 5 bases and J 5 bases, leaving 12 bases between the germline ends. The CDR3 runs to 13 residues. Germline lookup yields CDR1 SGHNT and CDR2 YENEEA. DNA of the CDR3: TGTGCCAGCAGCCCGGGGAGGGGGACTGAAGCTTTCTTT. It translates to CASSPGRGTEAFF.

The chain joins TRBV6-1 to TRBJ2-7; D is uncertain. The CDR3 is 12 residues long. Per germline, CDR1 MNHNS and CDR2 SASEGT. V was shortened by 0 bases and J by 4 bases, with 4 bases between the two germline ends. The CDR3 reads CASSEAEYEQYF. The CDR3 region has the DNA TGTGCCAGCAGTGAAGCGGAGTACGAGCAGTACTTC.

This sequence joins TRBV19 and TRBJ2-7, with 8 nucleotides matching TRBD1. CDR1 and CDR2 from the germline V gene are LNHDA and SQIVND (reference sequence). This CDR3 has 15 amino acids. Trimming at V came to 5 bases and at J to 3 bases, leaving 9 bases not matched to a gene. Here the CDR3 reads CASSPDRGTDYEQYF. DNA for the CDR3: TGTGCCAGTAGTCCCGACAGGGGTACGGACTACGAGCAGTACTTC.

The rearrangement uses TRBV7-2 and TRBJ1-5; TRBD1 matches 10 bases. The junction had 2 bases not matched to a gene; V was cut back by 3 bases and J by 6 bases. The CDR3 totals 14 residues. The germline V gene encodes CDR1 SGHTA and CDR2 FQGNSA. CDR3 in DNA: TGTGCCAGCAGCTTGGACAGGGGGTTTCAGCCCCAGCATTTT. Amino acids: CASSLDRGFQPQHF.

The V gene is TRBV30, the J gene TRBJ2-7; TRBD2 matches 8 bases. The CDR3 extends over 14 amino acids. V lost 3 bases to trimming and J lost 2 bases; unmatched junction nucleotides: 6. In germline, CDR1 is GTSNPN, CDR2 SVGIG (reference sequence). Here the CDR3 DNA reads TGTGCCTGGAGCGTCGGGAGGGGGACCTACGAGCAGTACTTC. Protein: CAWSVGRGTYEQYF.

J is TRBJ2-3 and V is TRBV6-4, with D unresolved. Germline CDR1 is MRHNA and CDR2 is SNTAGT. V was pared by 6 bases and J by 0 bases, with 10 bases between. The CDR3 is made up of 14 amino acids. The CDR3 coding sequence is TGTGCCAGCAGCCCACTGCAAAGCACAGATACGCAGTATTTT. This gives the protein CASSPLQSTDTQYF.

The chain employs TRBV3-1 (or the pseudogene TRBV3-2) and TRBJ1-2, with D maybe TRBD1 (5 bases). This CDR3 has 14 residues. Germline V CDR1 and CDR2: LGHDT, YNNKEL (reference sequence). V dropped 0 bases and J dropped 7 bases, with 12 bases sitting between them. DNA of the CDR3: TGTGCCAGCAGCCAAGAGTCGCAGGGTGTTGGCTACACCTTC. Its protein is CASSQESQGVGYTF.

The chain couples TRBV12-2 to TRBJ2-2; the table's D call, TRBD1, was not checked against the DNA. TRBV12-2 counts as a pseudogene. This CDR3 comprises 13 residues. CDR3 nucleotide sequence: TGTGCAAGTCGCGAGACAGCTACCGGGGAGCTGTTTTTT. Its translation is CASRETATGELFF.

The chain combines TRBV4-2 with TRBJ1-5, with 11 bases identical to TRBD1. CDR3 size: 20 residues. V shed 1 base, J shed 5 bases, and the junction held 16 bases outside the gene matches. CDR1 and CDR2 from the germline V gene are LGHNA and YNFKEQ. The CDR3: CASSQGAGTGGRTRDQPQHF. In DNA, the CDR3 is TGTGCCAGCAGCCAAGGGGCTGGGACAGGGGGTCGCACTCGGGATCAGCCCCAGCATTTT.

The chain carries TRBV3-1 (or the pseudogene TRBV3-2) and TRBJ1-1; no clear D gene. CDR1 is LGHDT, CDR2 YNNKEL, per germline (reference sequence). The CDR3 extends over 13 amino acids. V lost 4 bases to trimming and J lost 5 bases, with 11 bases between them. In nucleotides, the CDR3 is TGTGCCAGCAGCCTCGGTCGGGTGACTGAAGCTTTCTTT. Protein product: CASSLGRVTEAFF.

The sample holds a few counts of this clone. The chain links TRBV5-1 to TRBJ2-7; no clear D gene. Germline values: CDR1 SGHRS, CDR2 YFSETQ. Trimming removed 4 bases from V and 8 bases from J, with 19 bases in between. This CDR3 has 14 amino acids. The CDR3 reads CASSPEASGLQQYF. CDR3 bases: TGCGCCAGCAGCCCTGAAGCTTCGGGTTTACAGCAGTACTTC.

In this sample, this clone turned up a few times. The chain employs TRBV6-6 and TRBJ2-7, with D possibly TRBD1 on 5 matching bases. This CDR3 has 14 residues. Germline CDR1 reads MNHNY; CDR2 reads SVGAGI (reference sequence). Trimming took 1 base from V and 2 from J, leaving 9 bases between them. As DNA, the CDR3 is TGTGCCAGCAGTTACTTTTTAGGGGCCTACGAGCAGTACTTC. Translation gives CASSYFLGAYEQYF.

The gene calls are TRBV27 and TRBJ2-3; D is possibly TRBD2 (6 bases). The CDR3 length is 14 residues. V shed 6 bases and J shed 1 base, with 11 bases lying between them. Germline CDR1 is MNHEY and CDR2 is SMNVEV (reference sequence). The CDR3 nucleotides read TGTGCCAGCAGACGGGGGTTCGGCACAGATACGCAGTATTTT. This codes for CASRRGFGTDTQYF.

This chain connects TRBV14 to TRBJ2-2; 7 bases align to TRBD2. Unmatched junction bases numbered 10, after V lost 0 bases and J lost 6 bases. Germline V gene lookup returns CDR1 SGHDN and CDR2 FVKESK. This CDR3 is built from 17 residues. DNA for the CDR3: TGTGCCAGCAGCCAAGATAAGACTAGCTTATTGGCCGGGGAGCTGTTTTTT. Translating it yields CASSQDKTSLLAGELFF.

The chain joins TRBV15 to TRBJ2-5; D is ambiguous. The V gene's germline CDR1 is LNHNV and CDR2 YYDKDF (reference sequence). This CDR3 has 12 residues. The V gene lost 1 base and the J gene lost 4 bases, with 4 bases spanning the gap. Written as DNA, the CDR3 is TGTGCCACCAGCAGAGGGGTAGAGACCCAGTACTTC. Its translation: CATSRGVETQYF.

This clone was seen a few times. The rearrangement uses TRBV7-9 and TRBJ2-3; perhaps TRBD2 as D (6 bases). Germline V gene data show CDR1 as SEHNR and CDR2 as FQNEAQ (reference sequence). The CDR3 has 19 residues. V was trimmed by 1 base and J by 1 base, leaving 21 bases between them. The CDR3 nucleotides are TGTGCCAGCAGCTTAGTCTGGGGTTTTAGCGGCCCCCGCACAGATACGCAGTATTTT. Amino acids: CASSLVWGFSGPRTDTQYF.

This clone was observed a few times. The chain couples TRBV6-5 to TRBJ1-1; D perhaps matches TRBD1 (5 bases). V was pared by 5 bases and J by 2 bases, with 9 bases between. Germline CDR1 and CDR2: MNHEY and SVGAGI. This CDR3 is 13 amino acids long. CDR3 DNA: TGTGCCAGCAGTACGACAGAAAACACTGAAGCTTTCTTT. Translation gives CASSTTENTEAFF.

As DNA, the CDR3 is TGTGCCAGCAGCTCCAGGGACACATCTAACTATGGCTACACCTTC. Translation gives CASSSRDTSNYGYTF. V usage is TRBV5-5 and J usage is TRBJ1-2, with a tentative D call TRBD1 (6 bases). The CDR3 spans 15 residues. The V gene lost 3 bases and the J gene lost 0 bases, with 12 bases spanning the gap. Germline V lookup: CDR1 SGHKS, CDR2 YYEKEE (reference sequence).

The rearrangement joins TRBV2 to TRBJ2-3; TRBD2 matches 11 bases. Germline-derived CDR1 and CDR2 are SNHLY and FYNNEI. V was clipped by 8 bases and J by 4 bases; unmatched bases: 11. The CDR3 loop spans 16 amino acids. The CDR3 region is CASSVDSGGAADTQYF. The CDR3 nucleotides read TGTGCCAGCTCTGTCGATAGCGGGGGGGCGGCAGATACGCAGTATTTT.

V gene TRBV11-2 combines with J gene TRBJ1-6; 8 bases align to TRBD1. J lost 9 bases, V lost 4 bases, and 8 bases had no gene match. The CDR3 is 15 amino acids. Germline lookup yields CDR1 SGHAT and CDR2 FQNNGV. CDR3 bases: TGTGCCAGCAGCTCTTTGACAGGGGCGGGTTCACCCCTCCACTTT. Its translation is CASSSLTGAGSPLHF.

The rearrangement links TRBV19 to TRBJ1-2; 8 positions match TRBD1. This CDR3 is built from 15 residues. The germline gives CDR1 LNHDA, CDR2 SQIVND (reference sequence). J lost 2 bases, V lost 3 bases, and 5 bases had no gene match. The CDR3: CASSISPGGNYGYTF. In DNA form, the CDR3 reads TGTGCCAGTAGTATCTCCCCAGGGGGCAACTATGGCTACACCTTC.

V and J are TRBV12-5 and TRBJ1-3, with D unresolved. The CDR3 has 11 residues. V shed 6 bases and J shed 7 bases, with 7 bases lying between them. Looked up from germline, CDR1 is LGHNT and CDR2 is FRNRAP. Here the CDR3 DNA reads TGTGCTAGTGGCGACACCAACACCATATATTTT. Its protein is CASGDTNTIYF.

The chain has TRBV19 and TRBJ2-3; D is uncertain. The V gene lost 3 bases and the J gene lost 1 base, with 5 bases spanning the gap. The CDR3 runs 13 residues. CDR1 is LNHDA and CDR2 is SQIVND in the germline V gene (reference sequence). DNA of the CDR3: TGTGCCAGTAGTATGTCGGGCACAGATACGCAGTATTTT. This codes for CASSMSGTDTQYF. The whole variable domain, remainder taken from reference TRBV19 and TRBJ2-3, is DGGITQSPKYLFRKEGQNVTLSCEQNLNHDAMYWYRQDPGQGLRLIYYSQIVNDFQKGDIAEGYSVSREKKESFPLTVTSAQKNPTAFYLCASSMSGTDTQYFGPGTRLTVL.

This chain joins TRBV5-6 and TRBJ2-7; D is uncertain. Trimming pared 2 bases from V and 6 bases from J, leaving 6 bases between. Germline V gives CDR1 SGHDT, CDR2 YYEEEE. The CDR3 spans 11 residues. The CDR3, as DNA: TGTGCCAGCAGCTTTAAGATCGAGCAGTACTTC. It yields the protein CASSFKIEQYF.

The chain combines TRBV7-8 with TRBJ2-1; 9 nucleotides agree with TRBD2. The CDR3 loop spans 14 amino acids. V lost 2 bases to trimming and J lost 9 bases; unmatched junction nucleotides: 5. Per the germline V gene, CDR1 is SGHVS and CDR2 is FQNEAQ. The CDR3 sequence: CASSLRRGGFEQFF. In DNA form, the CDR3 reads TGTGCCAGCAGCTTAAGGCGGGGGGGCTTTGAGCAGTTCTTC.

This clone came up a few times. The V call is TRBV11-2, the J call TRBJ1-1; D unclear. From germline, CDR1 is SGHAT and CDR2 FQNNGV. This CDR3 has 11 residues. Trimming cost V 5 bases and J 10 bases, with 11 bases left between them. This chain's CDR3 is CASSLTASAFF. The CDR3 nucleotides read TGTGCCAGCAGCCTAACGGCGTCAGCTTTCTTT.

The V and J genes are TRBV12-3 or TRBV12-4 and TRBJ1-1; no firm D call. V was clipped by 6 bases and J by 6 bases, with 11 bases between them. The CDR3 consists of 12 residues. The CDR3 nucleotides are TGTGCCAGCAGACCCAGTTGGGCTGAAGCTTTCTTT. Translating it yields CASRPSWAEAFF.

In DNA, the CDR3 is TGTGCCAGCAGCTTAATCGGGGAGTGGTACAATGAGCAGTTCTTC. Residues: CASSLIGEWYNEQFF. This chain uses TRBV7-8 with TRBJ2-1; possible D gene TRBD2, 5 bases. The CDR3 length is 15 residues. Germline lookup yields CDR1 SGHVS and CDR2 FQNEAQ. V lost 2 bases and J lost 4, with 12 bases in between.

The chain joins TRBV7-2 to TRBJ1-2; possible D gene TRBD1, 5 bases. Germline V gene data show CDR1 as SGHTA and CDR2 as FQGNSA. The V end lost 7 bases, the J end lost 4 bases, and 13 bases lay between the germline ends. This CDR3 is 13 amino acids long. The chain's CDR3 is CASTSGGAYGYTF. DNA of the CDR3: TGTGCCAGCACCTCAGGTGGGGCCTATGGCTACACCTTC.

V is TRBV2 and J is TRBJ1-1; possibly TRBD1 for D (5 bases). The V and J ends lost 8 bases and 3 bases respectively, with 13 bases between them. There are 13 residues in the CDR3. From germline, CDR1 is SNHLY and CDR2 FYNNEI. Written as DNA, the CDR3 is TGTGCCAGCTGGTGGGGCAGTGACACTGAAGCTTTCTTT. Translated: CASWWGSDTEAFF.